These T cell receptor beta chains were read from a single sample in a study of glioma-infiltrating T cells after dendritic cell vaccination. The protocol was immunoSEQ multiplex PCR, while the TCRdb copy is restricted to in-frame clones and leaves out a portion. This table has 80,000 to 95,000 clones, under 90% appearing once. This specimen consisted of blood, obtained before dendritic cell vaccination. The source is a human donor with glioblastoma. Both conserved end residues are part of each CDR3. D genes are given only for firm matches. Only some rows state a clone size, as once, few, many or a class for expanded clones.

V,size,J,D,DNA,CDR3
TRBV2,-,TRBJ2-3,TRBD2,TGTGCCAGCAGTTATCTAGCGGGGGGCCAAGATACGCAGTATTTT,CASSYLAGGQDTQYF
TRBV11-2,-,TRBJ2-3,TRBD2,TGTGCCAGCAGCTCCACCAGGGTAGCGGGAGTTGGAGATACGCAGTATTTT,CASSSTRVAGVGDTQYF
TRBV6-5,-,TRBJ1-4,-,TGTGCCAGCAGTGGGGGCGCAGGGAGAGAAAAACTGTTTTTT,CASSGGAGREKLFF
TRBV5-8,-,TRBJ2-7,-,TGTGCCAGCAGACTAGGCGGGGTGTCCTACGAGCAGTACTTC,CASRLGGVSYEQYF
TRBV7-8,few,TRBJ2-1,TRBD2,TGTGCCAGCAGTCCCCCCCTTAGGCTAGCGGCAAATGAGCAGTTCTTC,CASSPPLRLAANEQFF
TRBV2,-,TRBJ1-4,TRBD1,TGTGCCAGCAGTGAAATGGGACAGGTTAATGAAAAACTGTTTTTT,CASSEMGQVNEKLFF
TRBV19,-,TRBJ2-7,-,TGTGCCAGTAGTATAGAGCCAGGGGAAGCCTACGAGCAGTACTTC,CASSIEPGEAYEQYF
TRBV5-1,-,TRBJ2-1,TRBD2,TGCGCCAGCAGCCTTTCGACTAGCGCCCGATCCTACAATGAGCAGTTCTTC,CASSLSTSARSYNEQFF
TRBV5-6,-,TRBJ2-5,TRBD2,TGTGCCAGCAGCCACGCGGGACTAGCGACAGAGACCCAGTACTTC,CASSHAGLATETQYF
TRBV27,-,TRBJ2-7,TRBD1,TGTGCCAGCAGTTTATGGACAGGTAACTACGAGCAGTACTTC,CASSLWTGNYEQYF
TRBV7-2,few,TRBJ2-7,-,TGTGCCAGCAGCTCGGGAGCCTACGAGCAGTACTTC,CASSSGAYEQYF
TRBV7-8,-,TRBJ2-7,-,TGTGCCAGCAGCCAGACTCCCTACGAGCAGTACTTC,CASSQTPYEQYF
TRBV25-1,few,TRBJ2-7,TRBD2,TGTGCCAGCAGTATTTGGCAAGCGGGGGGATTGGACGAGCAGTACTTC,CASSIWQAGGLDEQYF
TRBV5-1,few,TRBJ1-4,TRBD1,TGCGCCAGCAGCTTAGGGCAGGGGGCAGTGGAAAAACTGTTTTTT,CASSLGQGAVEKLFF
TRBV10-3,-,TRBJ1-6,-,TGTGCCAGGCGCGACAGTTATAATTCACCCCTCCACTTT,CARRDSYNSPLHF
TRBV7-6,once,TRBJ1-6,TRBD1,TGTGCCAGCAGCACGCAACAGGGGGCGAATTCACCCCTCCACTTT,CASSTQQGANSPLHF
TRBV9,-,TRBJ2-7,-,TGTGCCGGCAGCGCCGAACTGCACTCCTACGAGCAGTACTTC,CAGSAELHSYEQYF
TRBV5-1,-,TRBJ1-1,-,TGCGCCAGCAGCCAAGGGGGTTACACTGAAGCTTTCTTT,CASSQGGYTEAFF
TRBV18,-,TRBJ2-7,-,TGTGCCAGCGCCACTCGGGCCTACGAGCAGTACTTC,CASATRAYEQYF
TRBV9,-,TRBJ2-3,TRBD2,TGTGCCAGCAGCTTCTCGGGACTAGCGGGAGGAAGGGCAGATACGCAGTATTTT,CASSFSGLAGGRADTQYF
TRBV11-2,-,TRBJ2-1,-,TGTGCCAGCAGCCCCCCTAGCCTAGTTATACGCTATGAGCAGTTCTTC,CASSPPSLVIRYEQFF
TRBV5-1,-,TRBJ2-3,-,TGCGCCAGCACCCAGGGAGGAGGATGGACAGATACGCAGTATTTT,CASTQGGGWTDTQYF
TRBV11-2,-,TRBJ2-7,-,TGTGCCAGCGCCACTCCTGAGACAGTCTACGAGCAGTACTTC,CASATPETVYEQYF
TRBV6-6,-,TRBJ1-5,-,TGTGCCAGCAGTTACTCGACGGGGAATAGCAATCAGCCCCAGCATTTT,CASSYSTGNSNQPQHF
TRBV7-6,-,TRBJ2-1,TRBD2,TGTGCCAGCAGCTTAGTGTTAGCGGGACCCTACAATGAGCAGTTCTTC,CASSLVLAGPYNEQFF
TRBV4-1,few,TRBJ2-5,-,TGCGCCAGCAGCCAAGGGGGTTGGGGCGTCCAAGAGACCCAGTACTTC,CASSQGGWGVQETQYF
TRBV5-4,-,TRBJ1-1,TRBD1,TGTGCCAGCAGCTTGGTTGGGACAGGGGGCACTGAAGCTTTCTTT,CASSLVGTGGTEAFF
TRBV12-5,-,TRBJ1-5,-,TGTGCTAGTGGTTTTCTCCCCACCGAACAGGGCCTTAATCAGCCCCAGCATTTT,CASGFLPTEQGLNQPQHF
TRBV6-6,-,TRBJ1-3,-,TGTGCCAGCAGATCAGGCGGCGGGGATCCTGGAAACACCATATATTTT,CASRSGGGDPGNTIYF